One sample yielded the 26 T cell receptor beta chains listed below, sequenced in a study of preoperative IRX-2 immunotherapy in early breast cancer. Treatment meaning: preoperative locoregional IRX-2 cytokine immunotherapy. Measured with immunoSEQ multiplex PCR; TCRdb has only the in-frame clones, and not every one. In the table there are approximately 44,000 clones, about 95% of which are singletons. The sample consisted of tumor tissue, taken after IRX-2 immunotherapy. These receptors were taken from a human donor with breast cancer.

V and J are TRBV15 and TRBJ1-2, with D unclear. Trimming took 5 bases from V and 4 from J, leaving 20 bases between them. This CDR3 is built from 16 residues. Germline V lookup: CDR1 LNHNV, CDR2 YYDKDF (reference sequence). The CDR3 DNA follows: TGTGCCACCAGCTCCCACACCTGGGTTTTTGGCTATGGCTACACCTTC. It yields the protein CATSSHTWVFGYGYTF.

The genes are TRBV2 and TRBJ2-1; TRBD2 aligns across 9 bases. Germline CDR1 is SNHLY and CDR2 is FYNNEI. The CDR3 has 17 residues. Germline trimming cut 3 bases from V and 5 bases from J; bases unmatched to any gene: 11. CDR3 residues: CASSEFRGLAGNNEQFF. In nucleotides, the CDR3 is TGTGCCAGCAGTGAGTTTCGGGGTCTAGCGGGGAACAATGAGCAGTTCTTC.

The chain combines TRBV5-1 with TRBJ2-3, with 7 bases fitting TRBD2. The germline V gene has CDR1 SGHRS and CDR2 YFSETQ. V was pared by 0 bases and J by 6 bases, with 10 bases of the junction left unmatched. The length of the CDR3 is 16 residues. CDR3 sequence reads: CASSLAFLAVPDTQYF. The CDR3 DNA reads TGCGCCAGCAGCTTGGCCTTTCTAGCGGTACCCGATACGCAGTATTTT.

The CDR3 is CASSFWRGYEQYF. The CDR3 DNA is TGTGCCAGCAGTTTCTGGAGGGGCTACGAGCAGTACTTC. The rearrangement uses TRBV28 and TRBJ2-7; tentative D call: TRBD2 (6 bases). The CDR3 is 13 residues long. Between the trimmed V and J ends, which lost 3 bases and 3 bases, there was a span of 9 bases. CDR1 is MDHEN, CDR2 SYDVKM, per germline.

The genes are TRBV9 and TRBJ2-2; 9 bases are a match to TRBD1. The CDR3 loop spans 16 amino acids. With V trimmed by 3 bases and J by 3 bases, 6 bases remained unmatched. CDR1 SGDLS and CDR2 YYNGEE come from the germline V gene. The chain's CDR3 is CASSAQGQGYTGELFF. CDR3 sequence (DNA): TGTGCCAGCAGCGCCCAGGGACAGGGTTACACCGGGGAGCTGTTTTTT.

This chain connects TRBV5-8 to TRBJ2-7, with TRBD1 matching over 9 bases. The CDR3 has 14 amino acids. The V segment lost 4 bases and the J segment 6 bases; nucleotides outside the gene matches: 8. Germline-derived CDR1 and CDR2 are SGHTS and YDEGEE. CDR3 bases: TGTGCCAGCAGCCAGATAGGGACAGGGCGCGAGCAGTACTTC. It specifies CASSQIGTGREQYF.

The chain carries TRBV7-6 and TRBJ2-2; D may be TRBD1 (6 bases). V lost 2 bases, J lost 7 bases, and 14 bases lay in between. This CDR3 has 15 residues. Per the germline V gene, CDR1 is SGHVS and CDR2 is FNYEAQ. CDR3 amino acids: CASSLLQGNVGELFF. The CDR3 region has the DNA TGTGCCAGCAGCTTACTACAGGGTAACGTCGGGGAGCTGTTTTTT.

V usage is TRBV10-3 and J usage is TRBJ2-3; tentative D call: TRBD1 (7 bases). Germline V gene sequence: CDR1 ENHRY, CDR2 SYGVKD. The V end was cut by 2 bases, the J end by 5 bases, with 11 bases between. The CDR3 extends over 14 amino acids. The CDR3 region has the DNA TGTGCCATCAGTGAGAGGGGGCGGGGAGATACGCAGTATTTT. It specifies CAISERGRGDTQYF.

This chain connects TRBV7-6 to TRBJ2-3; D remains ambiguous. This CDR3 has 12 residues. CDR1 and CDR2 (germline): SGHVS, FNYEAQ. V was shortened by 5 bases and J by 4 bases, with 7 bases between the two germline ends. The CDR3 is CASSVLPDTQYF. The CDR3, as DNA: TGTGCCAGCAGCGTTTTACCAGATACGCAGTATTTT.

The chain combines TRBV19 with TRBJ2-3; either TRBD1 or TRBD2 may fit D (5 bases each). From germline, CDR1 is LNHDA and CDR2 SQIVND (reference sequence). The V and J ends lost 3 bases and 4 bases respectively, with 8 bases between them. This CDR3 comprises 13 residues. The CDR3 bases are TGTGCCAGTAGTATTACGGGGCCAGATACGCAGTATTTT. This translates into CASSITGPDTQYF. The whole variable domain, filled in from reference TRBV19 and TRBJ2-3, reads DGGITQSPKYLFRKEGQNVTLSCEQNLNHDAMYWYRQDPGQGLRLIYYSQIVNDFQKGDIAEGYSVSREKKESFPLTVTSAQKNPTAFYLCASSITGPDTQYFGPGTRLTVL.

The chain joins TRBV30 to TRBJ1-6; 9 bases map to TRBD1. CDR1 GTSNPN and CDR2 SVGIG come from the germline V gene (reference sequence). The CDR3 runs to 13 residues. With 7 bases clipped from V and 5 bases from J, the junction kept 3 bases outside the gene matches. Here the CDR3 reads CASRTGDNSPLHF. CDR3 bases: TGTGCCTCCCGGACAGGGGATAATTCACCCCTCCACTTT.

The sample holds one count of this clone. The chain employs TRBV29-1 and TRBJ2-7, with 7 bases matching TRBD2. The CDR3 has 12 residues. Germline CDR1 is SQVTM and CDR2 is ANQGSEA. V was pared by 4 bases and J by 2 bases, with 2 bases of the junction left unmatched. The CDR3 region is CSVGGTTYEQYF. For the CDR3, the DNA is TGCAGCGTTGGGGGGACTACCTACGAGCAGTACTTC.

V and J are TRBV4-3 and TRBJ2-7; tentative D call: TRBD2 (6 bases). Per the germline V gene, CDR1 is LGHNA and CDR2 is YSLEER. The CDR3 spans 15 residues. The germline V and J ends were trimmed by 9 bases and 2 bases, with 20 bases remaining between them. The CDR3 region has the DNA TGCGCCAGGCGGGGCAGTCAATACCTTCCCTACGAGCAGTACTTC. Translated: CARRGSQYLPYEQYF.

The chain joins TRBV6-5 to TRBJ1-3; no reliable D call. The germline CDR1 and CDR2 sequences are MNHEY and SVGAGI. V lost 6 bases to trimming and J lost 0 bases, with 9 bases between them. There are 14 residues in the CDR3. The CDR3 sequence is CASSLDGSGNTIYF. CDR3 nucleotides: TGTGCCAGCAGCCTAGACGGCTCTGGAAACACCATATATTTT.

The gene calls are TRBV7-2 and TRBJ2-1; D is possibly TRBD1 or TRBD2 (7 bases each). Trimming shortened V by 3 bases and J by 10 bases, and 25 bases separated the two germline ends. The germline V gene has CDR1 SGHTA and CDR2 FQGNSA. The CDR3 extends over 17 amino acids. The DNA of the CDR3 is TGTGCCAGCAGCTTCGAGGGGGGGACAGCGGACATCAGCGAGCAGTTCTTC. Encoded protein: CASSFEGGTADISEQFF.

The rearrangement joins TRBV21-1 to TRBJ2-6. TRBV21-1 is listed as a pseudogene. CDR3 length: 17 residues. The CDR3 DNA reads as TGTGCCAGCAGCAAAGGACCGTGGACCCCTGGGGCCAACGTCCTGACTTTC. Encoded protein: CASSKGPWTPGANVLTF.

This clone appeared a single time. V and J are TRBV4-2 and TRBJ1-3, with D unclear. Germline V gene lookup returns CDR1 LGHNA and CDR2 YNFKEQ. Between the trimmed V and J ends, which lost 4 bases and 0 bases, there was a span of 10 bases. This CDR3 region has 15 residues. The CDR3 reads CASSPGRVSGNTIYF. DNA of the CDR3: TGTGCCAGCAGCCCCGGACGGGTCTCTGGAAACACCATATATTTT.

The chain joins TRBV7-6 to TRBJ2-2; TRBD1 might be the D (5 bases). Germline CDR1 reads SGHVS; CDR2 reads FNYEAQ. V shed 1 base and J shed 8 bases, with 11 bases lying between them. The CDR3 totals 14 residues. The CDR3 region has the DNA TGTGCCAGCAGCTTAGGTCTCCAGGGTGGGGAGCTGTTTTTT. Translated, it gives CASSLGLQGGELFF.

V and J are TRBV5-5 and TRBJ2-7, with TRBD2 identical over 15 bases. CDR1 is SGHKS and CDR2 is YYEKEE in the germline V gene (reference sequence). Trimming cost V 4 bases and J 7 bases; bases outside gene matches: 6. The CDR3 totals 15 residues. CDR3 amino acids: CASSQGLAGGREQYF. CDR3 nucleotide sequence: TGTGCCAGCAGCCAAGGACTAGCGGGGGGGCGAGAGCAGTACTTC.

V is TRBV4-1 and J is TRBJ2-3; 8 bases are a match to TRBD2. With 2 bases clipped from V and 2 bases from J, the junction kept 9 bases outside the gene matches. The germline V gene has CDR1 MGHRA and CDR2 YSYEKL. CDR3 length: 17 residues. The CDR3 reads CASSQPLLAENTDTQYF. The CDR3 DNA follows: TGCGCCAGCAGCCAACCCCTACTAGCGGAGAACACAGATACGCAGTATTTT.

This sequence joins TRBV19 and TRBJ2-4, with unresolved D. The germline V gene encodes CDR1 LNHDA and CDR2 SQIVND (reference sequence). The CDR3 spans 16 residues. Trimming pared 7 bases from V and 1 base from J, leaving 17 bases between. CDR3: CASTSGLSWAKNIQYF. DNA of the CDR3: TGTGCCAGTACCTCCGGGCTTAGCTGGGCCAAAAACATTCAGTACTTC.

The J gene is TRBJ2-3, the V gene TRBV7-9, with D unclear. The CDR3 loop spans 14 amino acids. The V end lost 6 bases, the J end lost 0 bases, and 10 bases lay between the germline ends. CDR1 is SEHNR, CDR2 FQNEAQ, per germline (reference sequence). The CDR3, as DNA: TGTGCCAGCAGTTCCTTTGGAAGCACAGATACGCAGTATTTT. Residues: CASSSFGSTDTQYF.

J is TRBJ2-7 and V is TRBV7-2; 8 bases line up with TRBD1. The V and J ends lost 5 bases and 3 bases, in that order; junction bases with no gene match: 9. Looked up from germline, CDR1 is SGHTA and CDR2 is FQGNSA. CDR3 length equals 15 residues. This CDR3 reads CASSPEGQVFYEQYF. The CDR3 DNA follows: TGTGCCAGCAGCCCGGAGGGACAGGTCTTCTACGAGCAGTACTTC.

The V call is TRBV10-3, the J call TRBJ1-3; 8 nucleotides agree with TRBD1. The J segment lost 4 bases and the V segment lost 6 bases, leaving 5 bases of the junction unmatched. CDR3 length: 14 residues. Looked up from germline, CDR1 is ENHRY and CDR2 is SYGVKD. Here the CDR3 DNA reads TGTGCCATCAGCCCGACAGGGGACGGAAACACCATATATTTT. Translating gives CAISPTGDGNTIYF.

The rearrangement uses TRBV10-3 and TRBJ1-2; TRBD1 might be the D (5 bases). The CDR3 has 18 amino acids. The germline CDR1 and CDR2 sequences are ENHRY and SYGVKD. The V gene lost 6 bases and the J gene lost 1 base, with 24 bases spanning the gap. This chain's CDR3 is CAISQPGEGKGFNYGYTF. The CDR3 DNA reads TGTGCCATCAGCCAACCCGGCGAGGGGAAAGGGTTTAACTATGGCTACACCTTC.

The chain uses TRBV27 and TRBJ1-1; the D is unclear. The CDR3 covers 11 residues. V was shortened by 8 bases and J by 5 bases, with 9 bases between the two germline ends. Germline V gene data show CDR1 as MNHEY and CDR2 as SMNVEV (reference sequence). The CDR3 nucleotides read TGTGCCAGCCGGCGCGGGACTGAAGCTTTCTTT. It is translated as CASRRGTEAFF.